The clone carrying this TCR beta chain was seen at least ten times. Its antigen remains unidentified. This entry comes from a study of CD8 T cells in ankylosing spondylitis. Study outcomes and limitations: Reportedly, matched ankylosing spondylitis synovial fluid was significantly enriched for disease-linked clones. Researchers report that disease-linked clones proved CD8+ and relatively rare in peripheral blood.

By quantitative 5'-RACE with molecular barcodes, the TCR beta libraries were made. TCRdb passed the 5' RACE reads through MiXCR, listing each CDR3 protein once. This table has over 150,000 distinct CDR3 sequences, approximately 18% appearing once. The sequenced sample was blood, either unsorted or a sorted T cell fraction (not recorded which). This clonotype was sampled from a male donor under 30 with ankylosing spondylitis or in good health (not recorded which).

CDR3 sequence reads: CSATTGQPQHF. In DNA, the CDR3 is TGCAGTGCTACTACAGGGCAGCCCCAGCATTTT. The chain is built from TRBV20-1 and TRBJ1-5; tentative D call: TRBD1 (6 bases). CDR3 length: 11 amino acids. Trimming took 4 bases from V and 7 from J, leaving 8 bases between them. Germline values: CDR1 DFQATT, CDR2 SNEGSKA (reference sequence).